These 13 T cell receptor beta chains were sequenced from one sample in a study of beta chain features in type 1 diabetes. Whole-study results and caveats: TCRB CDR3s from Type 1 diabetes patients were moderately but significantly shorter in all four CD4+ subsets.

For these receptors, no antigen is known. The investigators reverse transcribed all of the isolated RNA, so they sequenced expressed TCRB transcripts. Sequenced by immunoSEQ multiplex PCR; TCRdb stores in-frame clones only, minus some. This sample has about 700,000 clones, with under 15% found just once. The sequenced sample was naive CD4+ T cells from blood. These receptors were collected from a man aged 18 to 29 with type 1 diabetes.

The sample holds a few counts of this clone. This rearrangement joins TRBV10-3 to TRBJ2-6; D not resolved. The CDR3 runs 14 residues. Germline lookup yields CDR1 ENHRY and CDR2 SYGVKD. Trimming removed 7 bases at V and 2 bases at J, with 9 bases between. This chain's CDR3 is CAITTEAGANVLTF. CDR3 sequence (DNA): TGTGCCATCACCACAGAGGCTGGGGCCAACGTCCTGACTTTC.

The gene calls are TRBV7-8 and TRBJ1-2, with TRBD1 matching 8 bases. The CDR3 spans 17 residues. The germline gives CDR1 SGHVS, CDR2 FQNEAQ. V was pared by 5 bases and J by 8 bases, with 19 bases of the junction left unmatched. The CDR3, as DNA: TGTGCCAGCAGCCCTCCGGGACAGGCCCTTCCCCCTTGGGGCTACACCTTC. As protein: CASSPPGQALPPWGYTF.

This clone has more than one count but fewer than ten. This rearrangement joins TRBV11-2 to TRBJ2-2; D is possibly TRBD2 (6 bases). CDR3 length: 14 residues. Trimming stripped 8 bases from V and 2 bases from J, with 12 bases between. Germline CDR1 reads SGHAT; CDR2 reads FQNNGV. This CDR3 is CASGRGGNTGELFF. The CDR3 DNA sequence: TGTGCCAGCGGAAGGGGAGGTAACACCGGGGAGCTGTTTTTT.

This clone came up a few times. The V call is TRBV7-2, the J call TRBJ2-3; TRBD2 matches at 7 bases. Germline V lookup: CDR1 SGHTA, CDR2 FQGNSA. J lost 2 bases, V lost 3 bases, and 5 bases had no gene match. This CDR3 region has 15 residues. The CDR3 bases are TGTGCCAGCAGCTTCCAGAGCGGGGTCACAGATACGCAGTATTTT. This encodes CASSFQSGVTDTQYF.

The chain recombines TRBV2 with TRBJ1-2; a weak D match, TRBD1 (5 bases). The length of the CDR3 is 15 residues. Germline V gives CDR1 SNHLY, CDR2 FYNNEI. V dropped 2 bases and J dropped 6 bases, with 16 bases sitting between them. In DNA, the CDR3 is TGTGCCAGCAGTGAACCCGGGGGGAGGATGGATGGCTACACCTTC. It yields the protein CASSEPGGRMDGYTF.

This clone was picked up a small number of times. This chain uses TRBV7-2 with TRBJ2-2; TRBD1 agrees at 8 bases. The CDR3 spans 17 residues. The germline V gene encodes CDR1 SGHTA and CDR2 FQGNSA. V was clipped by 1 base and J by 8 bases; unmatched bases: 12. The CDR3 DNA is TGTGCCAGCAGCTTAGTAACGGGACAGGCTCTTTCTGGGGAGCTGTTTTTT. Its translation: CASSLVTGQALSGELFF.

The chain combines TRBV5-6 with TRBJ2-1, with a weak D call TRBD2 (6 bases). There are 13 residues in the CDR3. Trimming took off 1 base at V and 9 bases at J, with 11 bases between the two ends. Germline V gene lookup returns CDR1 SGHDT and CDR2 YYEEEE. The CDR3 nucleotides read TGTGCCAGCAGCTTGAAATGGGGGGTTGAGCAGTTCTTC. It codes for CASSLKWGVEQFF.

This clone was counted a single time. Other nucleotide sequences from this sample produce the same CDR3. The J gene is TRBJ1-2, the V gene TRBV5-6; no clear D gene. CDR1 SGHDT and CDR2 YYEEEE come from the germline V gene. The CDR3 is made up of 11 amino acids. Deletions cut 1 base from V and 7 bases from J, with 5 bases between. Here the CDR3 reads CASSLSSGYTF. The CDR3 DNA follows: TGTGCCAGCAGCTTGTCGAGTGGCTACACCTTC.

As DNA, the CDR3 is TGTGCCAGCAGCTTCGTTTCACCTGCGAACACTGAAGCTTTCTTT. Protein product: CASSFVSPANTEAFF. The chain is built from TRBV11-2 and TRBJ1-1; D not resolved. The germline CDR1 and CDR2 sequences are SGHAT and FQNNGV. Trimming took off 3 bases at V and 1 base at J, with 12 bases between the two ends. The CDR3 sequence is 15 residues long.

This clone was counted between two and nine times. J is TRBJ1-3 and V is TRBV29-1, with D perhaps matching TRBD1 (6 bases). The CDR3 runs to 15 residues. Germline CDR1 SQVTM, CDR2 ANQGSEA. The ends were cut back, 4 bases at V and 0 bases at J, with 13 bases in the middle. CDR3 residues: CSVGSGASSGNTIYF. DNA for the CDR3: TGCAGCGTTGGTTCAGGGGCCTCCTCTGGAAACACCATATATTTT.

This clone was counted a few times. The chain couples TRBV7-9 to TRBJ2-7, with 7 bases fitting TRBD1. This CDR3 spans 14 amino acids. CDR1 and CDR2 from the germline V gene are SEHNR and FQNEAQ (reference sequence). The trim removed 1 base at V and 4 bases at J, leaving 4 bases unmatched. Here the CDR3 reads CASSLEGANYEQYF. The DNA of the CDR3 is TGTGCCAGCAGCTTAGAGGGGGCCAATTACGAGCAGTACTTC.

The chain combines TRBV25-1 with TRBJ2-6, with TRBD1 matching 7 bases. In germline, CDR1 is MGHDK, CDR2 SYGVNS. CDR3 length: 18 residues. The trim removed 1 base at V and 0 bases at J, leaving 6 bases unmatched. CDR3 loop: CASSESAGGNSGANVLTF. As DNA, the CDR3 is TGTGCCAGCAGTGAATCGGCAGGGGGAAACTCTGGGGCCAACGTCCTGACTTTC.

This clone was counted only a few times. The CDR3 nucleotides are TGCGCCAGCAGCCAAGAAGGGACAAACGTTGGGCAGCCCCAGCATTTT. It codes for CASSQEGTNVGQPQHF. This chain joins TRBV4-1 and TRBJ1-5, with D possibly being TRBD1 (6 bases). This CDR3 is 16 amino acids long. Germline V gene lookup returns CDR1 MGHRA and CDR2 YSYEKL. Between the trimmed V and J ends, which lost 0 bases and 7 bases, there was a span of 16 bases.